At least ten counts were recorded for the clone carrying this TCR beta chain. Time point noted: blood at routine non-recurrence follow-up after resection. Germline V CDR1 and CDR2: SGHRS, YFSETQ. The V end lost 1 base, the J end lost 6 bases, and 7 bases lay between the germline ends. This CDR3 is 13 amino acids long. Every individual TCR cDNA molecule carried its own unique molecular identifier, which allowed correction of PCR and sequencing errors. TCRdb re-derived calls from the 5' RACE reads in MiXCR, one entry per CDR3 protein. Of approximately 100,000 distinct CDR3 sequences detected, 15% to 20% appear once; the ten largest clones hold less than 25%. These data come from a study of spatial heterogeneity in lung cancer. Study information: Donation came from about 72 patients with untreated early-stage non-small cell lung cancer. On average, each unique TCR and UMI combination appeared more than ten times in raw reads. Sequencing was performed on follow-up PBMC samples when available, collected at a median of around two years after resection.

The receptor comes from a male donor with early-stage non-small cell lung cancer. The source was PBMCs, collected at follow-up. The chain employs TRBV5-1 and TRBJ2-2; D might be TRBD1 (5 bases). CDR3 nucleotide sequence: TGCGCCAGCAGCTTGCAAGGGGCCGGGGAGCTGTTTTTT. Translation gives CASSLQGAGELFF. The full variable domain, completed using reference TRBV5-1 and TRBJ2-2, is KAGVTQTPRYLIKTRGQQVTLSCSPISGHRSVSWYQQTPGQGLQFLFEYFSETQRNKGNFPGRFSGRQFSNSRSEMNVSTLELGDSALYLCASSLQGAGELFFGEGSRLTVL.